The present T cell receptor beta chain was sequenced within a study of OX40 agonist ivuxolimab in advanced cancers. The CDR3 contains 14 residues. Germline V CDR1 and CDR2: SGHAT, FQNNGV. Trimming removed 5 bases at V and 3 bases at J, with 13 bases between. Assay used: immunoSEQ multiplex PCR; TCRdb lists only in-frame clones, some missing. The repertoire has tens of thousands of clones, roughly nine tenths of them found once; the top ten carry about 1%. The sequence was collected from an adult with an advanced solid tumor such as melanoma, head and neck, liver or kidney cancer. V is TRBV11-2 and J is TRBJ1-1; no firm D call. The material was CD4+ or CD8+ T cells sorted from blood, obtained in a trial of the OX40 agonist ivuxolimab. CDR3 region: CASSPRRLDTEAFF. The CDR3 DNA reads as TGTGCCAGCAGCCCCAGGCGGTTGGACACTGAAGCTTTCTTT.